This T cell receptor (beta chain) appears in the sequencing data of a study of technical replicates of blood from a few donors. CDR3 length: 16 residues. The V segment lost 4 bases and the J segment 7 bases; nucleotides outside the gene matches: 10. CDR1 SGHRS and CDR2 YFSETQ come from the germline V gene. This table comes from immunoSEQ multiplex PCR, and its TCRdb copy is limited to in-frame clones, with some not included. The sample consists of about 90,000 clones, 85% to 95% of them appearing once. Input material: T cells isolated from PBMCs. The chain carries TRBV5-1 and TRBJ2-2, with 10 bases fitting TRBD2. The clonotype originates from a human donor in good health. CDR3 loop: CASSPRLAGAGGELFF. The DNA of the CDR3 is TGCGCCAGCAGCCCACGGCTAGCGGGAGCTGGCGGGGAGCTGTTTTTT.